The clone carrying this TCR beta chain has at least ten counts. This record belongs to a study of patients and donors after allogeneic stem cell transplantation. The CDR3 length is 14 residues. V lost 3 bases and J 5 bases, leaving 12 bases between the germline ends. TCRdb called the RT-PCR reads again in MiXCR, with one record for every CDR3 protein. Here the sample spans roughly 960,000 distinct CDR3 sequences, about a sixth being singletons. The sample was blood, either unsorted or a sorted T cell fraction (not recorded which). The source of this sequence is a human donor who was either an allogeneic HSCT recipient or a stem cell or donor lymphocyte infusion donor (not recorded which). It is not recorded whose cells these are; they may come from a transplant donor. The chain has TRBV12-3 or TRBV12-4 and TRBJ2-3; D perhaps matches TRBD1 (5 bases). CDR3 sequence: CASSFGASRDTQYF. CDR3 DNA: TGTGCCAGCAGTTTTGGGGCAAGTCGAGATACGCAGTATTTT.